A single sample is the source of the 30 T cell receptor beta chains below, sequenced in a study of blood T cell repertoires in COVID-19. Sequencing was performed with immunoSEQ multiplex PCR; in TCRdb, only in-frame clones are kept and a portion is missing. The profile covers over 150,000 clones, with about 88% appearing a single time and 2% to 3% taken by the ten largest. Sequencing input: peripheral blood. These receptors originate from a woman over 75 with COVID-19, enrolled during active disease.

The rearrangement joins TRBV11-2 to TRBJ1-3; TRBD1 agrees at 7 bases. The CDR3 is 15 amino acids. CDR1 and CDR2 from the germline V gene are SGHAT and FQNNGV. After removal of 0 bases from V and 9 bases from J, the junction contained 8 bases not matched to a gene. For the CDR3, the DNA is TGTGCCAGCAGCTTAGACACAGGGGCGGTTTTCACCATATATTTT. Protein product: CASSLDTGAVFTIYF.

CDR3 sequence (DNA): TGTGCCAGCAGCCAAGTCCCCGGTGAAAAACTGTTTTTT. It yields the protein CASSQVPGEKLFF. The rearrangement uses TRBV3-1 (or the pseudogene TRBV3-2) and TRBJ1-4; the D is unclear. Per the germline V gene, CDR1 is LGHDT and CDR2 is YNNKEL (reference sequence). The CDR3 is made up of 13 amino acids. V was clipped by 1 base and J by 7 bases, with 7 bases between them.

The J gene is TRBJ1-2, the V gene TRBV4-3; TRBD1 matches 8 bases. V lost 0 bases, J lost 4 bases, and 4 bases stayed unmatched. In germline, CDR1 is LGHNA, CDR2 YSLEER. The CDR3 consists of 15 residues. The CDR3 region is CASSQETGVGYGYTF. The CDR3, as DNA: TGCGCCAGCAGCCAAGAGACAGGGGTAGGCTATGGCTACACCTTC.

V is TRBV2 and J is TRBJ1-1, with 7 nucleotides matching TRBD1. This CDR3 is 15 amino acids long. V gave up 5 bases and J gave up 4 bases; unmatched junction bases: 10. Germline values: CDR1 SNHLY, CDR2 FYNNEI. CDR3 in amino acids: CASSPMTGMGTEAFF. Written as DNA, the CDR3 is TGTGCCAGCAGTCCGATGACAGGGATGGGCACTGAAGCTTTCTTT.

The gene calls are TRBV12-3 or TRBV12-4 and TRBJ1-2; TRBD1 matches at 7 bases. With V trimmed by 5 bases and J by 4 bases, 4 bases remained unmatched. This CDR3 has 13 residues. The CDR3 loop reads CASSPRDSYGYTF. The CDR3 nucleotides read TGTGCCAGCAGTCCACGGGACAGCTATGGCTACACCTTC.

The chain combines TRBV11-2 with TRBJ2-1; TRBD1 agrees at 12 bases. Per the germline V gene, CDR1 is SGHAT and CDR2 is FQNNGV. The trim removed 3 bases at V and 8 bases at J, leaving 8 bases unmatched. This CDR3 has 16 residues. CDR3: CASSFSGTGGVYEQFF. The CDR3 nucleotides read TGTGCCAGCAGCTTCTCCGGGACAGGGGGCGTCTATGAGCAGTTCTTC.

The chain couples TRBV18 to TRBJ2-1, with a tentative D call TRBD2 (6 bases). The V gene lost 3 bases and the J gene lost 4 bases, with 19 bases spanning the gap. The CDR3 is made up of 17 amino acids. From germline, CDR1 is KGHSH and CDR2 LQKENI. The CDR3 is CASSPLNPGLTYNEQFF. In nucleotides, the CDR3 is TGTGCCAGCTCACCCTTAAATCCGGGACTTACATACAATGAGCAGTTCTTC.

This clone turned up a few times. This chain connects TRBV5-1 to TRBJ2-1; 13 bases align to TRBD2. Germline trimming cut 3 bases from V and 7 bases from J; bases unmatched to any gene: 7. Germline assignment: CDR1 SGHRS and CDR2 YFSETQ. The CDR3 contains 16 residues. Here the CDR3 DNA reads TGCGCCAGCAGCTCAGGGGGACTAGCGGGAAATAATGAGCAGTTCTTC. Translating it yields CASSSGGLAGNNEQFF.

CDR3 sequence: CASSPRQGFNQPQHF. CDR3 DNA: TGTGCCAGCTCACCTCGACAGGGCTTTAATCAGCCCCAGCATTTT. The V call is TRBV18, the J call TRBJ1-5, with TRBD1 identical over 7 bases. With V trimmed by 3 bases and J by 4 bases, 6 bases remained unmatched. The CDR3 has 15 amino acids. Germline CDR1 KGHSH, CDR2 LQKENI.

V and J are TRBV18 and TRBJ2-7; maybe TRBD1 (6 bases). Germline V lookup: CDR1 KGHSH, CDR2 LQKENI. This CDR3 is 16 amino acids long. The V gene lost 2 bases and the J gene lost 0 bases, with 14 bases spanning the gap. CDR3 protein: CASSPDRFSLSYEQYF. CDR3 nucleotide sequence: TGTGCCAGCTCACCAGACAGGTTTTCCCTCTCCTACGAGCAGTACTTC.

This clone was picked up a small number of times. The CDR3 DNA follows: TGTGCCAGCAGCCAAGGTGACAGGGCGGGCTACACCTTC. It specifies CASSQGDRAGYTF. The chain combines TRBV4-2 with TRBJ1-2; 7 bases map to TRBD1. V gave up 1 base and J gave up 8 bases; unmatched junction bases: 4. Germline CDR1 reads LGHNA; CDR2 reads YNFKEQ. The CDR3 is 13 residues long.

Only a few counts were recorded for this clone. This chain links TRBV2 with TRBJ1-4; D gene ambiguous. Germline assignment: CDR1 SNHLY and CDR2 FYNNEI. The CDR3 loop spans 14 amino acids. The V end lost 9 bases, the J end lost 5 bases, and 16 bases lay between the germline ends. CDR3 amino acids: CASEPPAGNEKLFF. In DNA, the CDR3 is TGTGCCAGTGAACCCCCAGCGGGGAATGAAAAACTGTTTTTT.

The gene calls are TRBV6-5 and TRBJ1-1; D is unresolved. Germline assignment: CDR1 MNHEY and CDR2 SVGAGI. V was pared by 6 bases and J by 3 bases, with 11 bases between. This CDR3 comprises 13 residues. The CDR3 here is CASSPNSDTEAFF. As DNA, the CDR3 is TGTGCCAGCAGCCCGAATTCGGACACTGAAGCTTTCTTT.

The chain recombines TRBV5-4 with TRBJ1-2; 10 bases align to TRBD1. Germline V gene sequence: CDR1 SGHNT, CDR2 YYREEE (reference sequence). The length of the CDR3 is 15 residues. The J segment lost 7 bases and the V segment lost 3 bases, leaving 9 bases of the junction unmatched. In nucleotides, the CDR3 is TGTGCCAGCAGCTACAGACAGGGGGCAAGGGTTGGCTACACCTTC. Amino acids: CASSYRQGARVGYTF.

The chain employs TRBV27 and TRBJ2-7, with D perhaps matching TRBD1 (6 bases). This CDR3 has 16 amino acids. Trimming shortened V by 5 bases and J by 3 bases, and 20 bases separated the two germline ends. Per germline, CDR1 MNHEY and CDR2 SMNVEV (reference sequence). The CDR3 coding sequence is TGTGCCAGCAGTCCCCCATCACAGGGATCCGGCTACGAGCAGTACTTC. This translates into CASSPPSQGSGYEQYF.

The V and J genes are TRBV6-5 and TRBJ2-7, with TRBD1 matching over 9 bases. The CDR3 totals 16 residues. V gave up 0 bases and J gave up 7 bases; unmatched junction bases: 10. Germline lookup yields CDR1 MNHEY and CDR2 SVGAGI. CDR3 in amino acids: CASSYSSYRGPGEQYF. The CDR3 DNA sequence: TGTGCCAGCAGTTACTCTTCTTACAGGGGGCCGGGGGAGCAGTACTTC.

CDR3 sequence reads: CAGTRGAGANVLTF. The CDR3 nucleotides are TGTGCCGGCACCAGGGGGGCTGGGGCCAACGTCCTGACTTTC. This chain uses TRBV2 with TRBJ2-6; a possible D gene is TRBD1 (7 bases). The CDR3 loop spans 14 amino acids. CDR1 is SNHLY and CDR2 is FYNNEI in the germline V gene. Deletions cut 11 bases from V and 2 bases from J, with 13 bases between.

The rearrangement joins TRBV6-6 to TRBJ1-5, with 8 bases that match TRBD1. Germline lookup yields CDR1 MNHNY and CDR2 SVGAGI (reference sequence). There are 14 residues in the CDR3. V gave up 5 bases and J gave up 7 bases; unmatched junction bases: 7. The CDR3 DNA sequence: TGTGCCAGCAGTGGCAGGGGGCCGGGACAGCCCCAGCATTTT. Translation: CASSGRGPGQPQHF.

V usage is TRBV5-1 and J usage is TRBJ1-5; 9 bases fit TRBD1. This CDR3 is 14 amino acids long. Trimming at V came to 4 bases and at J to 6 bases, leaving 5 bases not matched to a gene. Per the germline V gene, CDR1 is SGHRS and CDR2 is YFSETQ. CDR3 sequence: CASSPGQGSQPQHF. The CDR3 DNA reads as TGCGCCAGCAGCCCAGGACAGGGGAGTCAGCCCCAGCATTTT.

This sequence joins TRBV6-1 and TRBJ1-1; D not resolved. Trimming took off 3 bases at V and 1 base at J, with 12 bases between the two ends. The germline V gene has CDR1 MNHNS and CDR2 SASEGT. The CDR3 length is 15 residues. The CDR3 DNA is TGTGCCAGCAGTGAGACAATCGCTCCGAACACTGAAGCTTTCTTT. Translation gives CASSETIAPNTEAFF.

This clone was counted once. The V and J genes are TRBV28 and TRBJ2-2, with 8 nucleotides matching TRBD2. V shed 6 bases and J 3 bases; nucleotides not matched to a gene: 9. Germline loops: CDR1 MDHEN, CDR2 SYDVKM. This CDR3 is built from 16 residues. CDR3 sequence reads: CASRAHGLADTGELFF. The DNA of the CDR3 is TGTGCCAGCAGGGCTCACGGACTAGCAGACACCGGGGAGCTGTTTTTT.

The chain employs TRBV7-6 and TRBJ1-1, with 10 nucleotides matching TRBD1. The CDR3 extends over 16 amino acids. Losses at the gene ends were 5 bases for V and 0 bases for J; bases not matched to a gene: 6. CDR1 SGHVS and CDR2 FNYEAQ come from the germline V gene. CDR3 sequence: CASSHWTGGMNTEAFF. The CDR3 DNA reads TGTGCCAGCAGCCATTGGACAGGGGGAATGAACACTGAAGCTTTCTTT.

The rearrangement uses TRBV7-9 and TRBJ1-1; D is ambiguous. The CDR3 sequence is 13 residues long. Looked up from germline, CDR1 is SEHNR and CDR2 is FQNEAQ (reference sequence). Trimming took 5 bases from V and 3 from J, leaving 10 bases between them. The CDR3 loop is CASSGPGDTEAFF. The CDR3 DNA is TGTGCCAGCAGCGGCCCCGGGGACACTGAAGCTTTCTTT.

This clone occurred many times. The genes are TRBV4-1 and TRBJ2-1, with 11 bases matching TRBD2. Per the germline V gene, CDR1 is MGHRA and CDR2 is YSYEKL. The CDR3 length is 18 residues. V lost 1 base to trimming and J lost 4 bases; unmatched junction nucleotides: 9. CDR3: CASSQVDMGLAAYNEQFF. In nucleotides, the CDR3 is TGCGCCAGCAGCCAAGTAGATATGGGACTAGCGGCTTACAATGAGCAGTTCTTC.

The chain recombines TRBV11-2 with TRBJ2-3, with 8 bases aligning to TRBD2. Germline V gives CDR1 SGHAT, CDR2 FQNNGV. The length of the CDR3 is 15 residues. V shed 5 bases and J 4 bases; nucleotides not matched to a gene: 8. CDR3 loop: CASSQRAGVADTQYF. The CDR3 DNA reads TGTGCCAGCAGCCAAAGAGCGGGAGTGGCAGATACGCAGTATTTT. The full variable domain, in which reference TRBV11-2 and TRBJ2-3 provide the parts outside the CDR3, is EAGVAQSPRYKIIEKRQSVAFWCNPISGHATLYWYQQILGQGPKLLIQFQNNGVVDDSQLPKDRFSAERLKGVDSTLKIQPAKLEDSAVYLCASSQRAGVADTQYFGPGTRLTVL.

V usage is TRBV2 and J usage is TRBJ1-1; 7 bases fit TRBD1. The germline gives CDR1 SNHLY, CDR2 FYNNEI. V dropped 5 bases and J dropped 3; count of bases not matched to a gene: 3. The CDR3 loop spans 13 amino acids. The CDR3 coding sequence is TGTGCCAGCAGTCTAGACAGGGACACTGAAGCTTTCTTT. Translated: CASSLDRDTEAFF.

This clone showed up just once. The chain is built from TRBV6-2 or TRBV6-3 and TRBJ1-2; the match to TRBD1 covers 7 bases. J lost 0 bases, V lost 5 bases, and 9 bases had no gene match. Germline assignment: CDR1 MNHEY and CDR2 SVGEGT. CDR3 size: 16 residues. This chain's CDR3 is CASSVRDSQANYGYTF. The CDR3 nucleotides are TGTGCCAGCAGTGTCCGGGACAGCCAAGCTAACTATGGCTACACCTTC.

The genes are TRBV5-8 and TRBJ2-1, with 7 bases identical to TRBD2. Trimming removed 0 bases from V and 5 bases from J; junction bases left unmatched: 14. This CDR3 is 18 amino acids long. The germline V gene has CDR1 SGHTS and CDR2 YDEGEE. The CDR3 nucleotides read TGTGCCAGCAGCTTGGACCTAGCGGCCATCCTCAAAAACAATGAGCAGTTCTTC. Its protein product is CASSLDLAAILKNNEQFF.

The chain recombines TRBV18 with TRBJ2-3; weak D call: TRBD2 (6 bases). The length of the CDR3 is 14 residues. The V gene lost 2 bases and the J gene lost 3 bases, with 9 bases spanning the gap. Looked up from germline, CDR1 is KGHSH and CDR2 is LQKENI. CDR3 DNA: TGTGCCAGCTCACCAGATGGGAGGACAGATACGCAGTATTTT. As protein: CASSPDGRTDTQYF.

The chain carries TRBV5-1 and TRBJ1-1; TRBD1 aligns across 7 bases. With V trimmed by 4 bases and J by 6 bases, 6 bases remained unmatched. CDR1 and CDR2 from the germline V gene are SGHRS and YFSETQ. There are 13 residues in the CDR3. The CDR3 sequence: CASSRQGDAEAFF. The CDR3 nucleotides read TGCGCCAGCAGCCGTCAGGGGGACGCTGAAGCTTTCTTT.